The 15 T cell receptor beta chains below were found in one sample sequenced in a study of somatic mutations in cytotoxic T cells in rheumatoid arthritis. Repertoires were generated with immunoSEQ multiplex PCR, while TCRdb's copy carries only in-frame clones and drops some. Of some 10,000 clones detected, around 75% appear once; the ten largest clones hold 38%. Input material: CD8+ T cells sorted from blood. These TCRs come from a man aged 60 to 69 in good health.

This clone has just a few counts. The rearrangement joins TRBV6-1 to TRBJ2-7; possible D gene TRBD2, 5 bases. Germline V lookup: CDR1 MNHNS, CDR2 SASEGT. The CDR3 is 14 residues long. Trimming removed 4 bases at V and 1 base at J, with 11 bases between. The CDR3 bases are TGTGCCAGCAGTGCCGTCCCGGGGTCCTACGAGCAGTACTTC. The encoded protein is CASSAVPGSYEQYF.

J is TRBJ2-5 and V is TRBV5-6; perhaps TRBD2 as D (6 bases). The length of the CDR3 is 15 residues. In germline, CDR1 is SGHDT, CDR2 YYEEEE. The germline V and J ends were trimmed by 2 bases and 5 bases, with 16 bases remaining between them. CDR3 residues: CASSFAGPRGETQYF. Here the CDR3 DNA reads TGTGCCAGCAGCTTCGCGGGGCCTCGGGGGGAGACCCAGTACTTC.

V gene TRBV10-3 combines with J gene TRBJ2-7, with 9 bases lining up with TRBD1. CDR1 and CDR2 (germline): ENHRY, SYGVKD. The CDR3 contains 15 residues. V shed 0 bases and J 2 bases; nucleotides not matched to a gene: 2. In nucleotides, the CDR3 is TGTGCCATCAGTGAGTCCCGGACAGGGGCCTACGAGCAGTACTTC. It yields the protein CAISESRTGAYEQYF.

The chain employs TRBV4-2 and TRBJ1-1; D not resolved. Germline values: CDR1 LGHNA, CDR2 YNFKEQ. V lost 0 bases and J 0 bases, leaving 5 bases between the germline ends. The CDR3 loop spans 14 amino acids. The CDR3 region has the DNA TGTGCCAGCAGCCAAGAGTTTGTGAACACTGAAGCTTTCTTT. Protein product: CASSQEFVNTEAFF.

This clone showed up just a few times. The chain combines TRBV2 with TRBJ1-5, with a possible D match to TRBD1 (5 bases). V was trimmed by 5 bases and J by 4 bases, leaving 6 bases between them. Germline values: CDR1 SNHLY, CDR2 FYNNEI. The CDR3 covers 12 residues. Here the CDR3 DNA reads TGTGCCAGCAGTCCAGGGAATCAGCCCCAGCATTTT. As protein: CASSPGNQPQHF.

The rearrangement links TRBV28 to TRBJ1-1; D is possibly TRBD1 (5 bases). The CDR3 sequence is 15 residues long. V gave up 5 bases and J gave up 2 bases, with 15 bases separating them. CDR1 and CDR2 from the germline V gene are MDHEN and SYDVKM. CDR3 DNA sequence: TGTGCCAGCAGTCCGTTGTACAGGCCCAACACTGAAGCTTTCTTT. This sequence encodes CASSPLYRPNTEAFF.

The count of this clone is one. The V gene is TRBV5-4, the J gene TRBJ1-1; D is ambiguous. CDR3 size: 14 residues. CDR1 and CDR2 (germline): SGHNT, YYREEE (reference sequence). V was clipped by 4 bases and J by 2 bases, with 12 bases between them. The CDR3 region is CASSRGGINTEAFF. The CDR3 nucleotides read TGTGCCAGCAGCCGGGGAGGGATCAACACTGAAGCTTTCTTT.

This chain links TRBV27 with TRBJ2-7, with TRBD2 identical over 9 bases. V lost 7 bases to trimming and J lost 4 bases; unmatched junction nucleotides: 11. Germline CDR1 MNHEY, CDR2 SMNVEV (reference sequence). This CDR3 has 15 residues. The CDR3 coding sequence is TGTGCCAGCAAACCTGCAGGGACTAGCCTTTACGAGCAGTACTTC. Translation: CASKPAGTSLYEQYF.

V usage is TRBV11-1 and J usage is TRBJ2-2, with D unresolved. The germline V gene has CDR1 SGHAT and CDR2 FQDESV (reference sequence). Between the trimmed V and J ends, which lost 1 base and 6 bases, there was a span of 3 bases. The CDR3 has 12 amino acids. CDR3 in DNA: TGTGCCAGCAGCTTAGAGGCCGGGGAGCTGTTTTTT. As protein: CASSLEAGELFF. Variable domain in full (rest from reference TRBV11-1 and TRBJ2-2): EAEVAQSPRYKITEKSQAVAFWCDPISGHATLYWYRQILGQGPELLVQFQDESVVDDSQLPKDRFSAERLKGVDSTLKIQPAELGDSAMYLCASSLEAGELFFGEGSRLTVL.

Here the CDR3 reads CASSDRVGNEQFF. The CDR3 DNA sequence: TGTGCCAGTAGCGACAGGGTAGGCAATGAGCAGTTCTTC. This chain connects TRBV19 to TRBJ2-1, with TRBD1 matching 7 bases. The CDR3 has 13 residues. With V trimmed by 6 bases and J by 6 bases, 5 bases remained unmatched. Germline V gene lookup returns CDR1 LNHDA and CDR2 SQIVND (reference sequence).

This clone occurred a few times. The genes are TRBV28 and TRBJ2-7; 9 positions match TRBD1. From germline, CDR1 is MDHEN and CDR2 SYDVKM. Unmatched junction bases numbered 11, after V lost 6 bases and J lost 5 bases. The length of the CDR3 is 15 residues. The CDR3 bases are TGTGCCAGCAGATATCCGGGACAGGGACAACACGAGCAGTACTTC. This gives the protein CASRYPGQGQHEQYF.

The J gene is TRBJ2-1, the V gene TRBV5-4; D gene uncertain. V lost 0 bases and J 0 bases, leaving 7 bases between the germline ends. This CDR3 contains 15 residues. Germline assignment: CDR1 SGHNT and CDR2 YYREEE (reference sequence). CDR3 sequence reads: CASSLDWSSYNEQFF. The CDR3 coding sequence is TGTGCCAGCAGCTTGGATTGGAGCTCCTACAATGAGCAGTTCTTC. The full variable domain, with the rest looked up from reference TRBV5-4 and TRBJ2-1, is ETGVTQSPTHLIKTRGQQVTLRCSSQSGHNTVSWYQQALGQGPQFIFQYYREEENGRGNFPPRFSGLQFPNYSSELNVNALELDDSALYLCASSLDWSSYNEQFFGPGTRLTVL.

This clone was observed once. This sequence joins TRBV7-6 and TRBJ2-2; perhaps TRBD2 as D (5 bases). Per germline, CDR1 SGHVS and CDR2 FNYEAQ. Between the trimmed V and J ends, which lost 1 base and 2 bases, there was a span of 11 bases. This CDR3 has 16 amino acids. CDR3 protein: CASSLGLRVNTGELFF. The CDR3 DNA is TGTGCCAGCAGCTTAGGTTTGAGGGTCAACACCGGGGAGCTGTTTTTT.

The rearrangement uses TRBV6-4 and TRBJ2-1; 11 positions match TRBD2. J lost 6 bases, V lost 2 bases, and 0 bases had no gene match. The CDR3 has 14 residues. CDR1 is MRHNA, CDR2 SNTAGT, per germline. CDR3 amino acids: CASSDTSGGNEQFF. CDR3 bases: TGTGCCAGCAGTGACACTAGCGGGGGCAATGAGCAGTTCTTC.

J is TRBJ2-3 and V is TRBV4-3; TRBD2 aligns across 9 bases. Germline-derived CDR1 and CDR2 are LGHNA and YSLEER. The J segment lost 2 bases and the V segment lost 0 bases, leaving 9 bases of the junction unmatched. The CDR3 is made up of 18 amino acids. The CDR3 reads CASSQDPPAGGITDTQYF. The CDR3 region has the DNA TGCGCCAGCAGCCAAGACCCCCCAGCGGGAGGAATCACAGATACGCAGTATTTT.